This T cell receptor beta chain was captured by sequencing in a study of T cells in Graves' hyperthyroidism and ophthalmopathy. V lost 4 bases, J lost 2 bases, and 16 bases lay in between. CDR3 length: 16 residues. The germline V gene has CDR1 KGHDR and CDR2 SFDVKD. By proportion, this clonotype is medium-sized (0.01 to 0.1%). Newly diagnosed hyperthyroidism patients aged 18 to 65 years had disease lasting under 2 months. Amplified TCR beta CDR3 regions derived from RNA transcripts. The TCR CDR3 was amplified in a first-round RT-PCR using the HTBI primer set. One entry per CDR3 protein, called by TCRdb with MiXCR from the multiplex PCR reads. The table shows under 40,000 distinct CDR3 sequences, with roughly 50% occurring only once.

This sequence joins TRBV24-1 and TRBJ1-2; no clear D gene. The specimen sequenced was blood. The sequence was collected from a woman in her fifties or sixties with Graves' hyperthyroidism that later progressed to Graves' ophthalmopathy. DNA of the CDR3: TGTGCCACCAGTGACCACCCGACGTATCCAAACTATGGCTACACCTTC. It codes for CATSDHPTYPNYGYTF.